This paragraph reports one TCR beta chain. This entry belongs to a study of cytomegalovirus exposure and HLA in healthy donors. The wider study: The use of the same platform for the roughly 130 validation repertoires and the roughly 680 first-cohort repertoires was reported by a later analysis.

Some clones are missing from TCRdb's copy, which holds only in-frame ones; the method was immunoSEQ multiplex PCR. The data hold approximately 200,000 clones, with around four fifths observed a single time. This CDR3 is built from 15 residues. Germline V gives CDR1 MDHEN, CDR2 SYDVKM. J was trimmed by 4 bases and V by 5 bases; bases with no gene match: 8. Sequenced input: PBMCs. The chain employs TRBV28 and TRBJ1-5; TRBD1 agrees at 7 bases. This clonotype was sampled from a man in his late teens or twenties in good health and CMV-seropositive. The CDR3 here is CASSAGGRGNQPQHF. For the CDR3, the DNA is TGTGCCAGCAGTGCAGGGGGACGGGGTAATCAGCCCCAGCATTTT.